This T cell receptor (beta chain) was sequenced in a study of OX40 agonist ivuxolimab in advanced cancers. Overall study results and limits: Among some nonresponders, normalized T-cell clonal expansion was also low.

The CDR3 is 14 residues long. V gave up 4 bases and J gave up 7 bases, with 14 bases separating them. The germline V gene encodes CDR1 SGDLS and CDR2 YYNGEE. With respect to this clone: Its antigen is still unknown.

The data were produced by immunoSEQ multiplex PCR, yet TCRdb's version contains in-frame clones alone and is incomplete. The sample includes fewer than 40,000 clones, 80% to 85% seen only once; the top ten take almost 10%. This clonotype originated in an adult with an advanced solid tumor such as melanoma, head and neck, liver or kidney cancer. The material was CD4+ or CD8+ T cells sorted from blood, obtained in a trial of the OX40 agonist ivuxolimab. This chain links TRBV9 with TRBJ2-2; D not resolved. The CDR3 is CASSYDRRGGELFF. The CDR3 nucleotides are TGTGCCAGCAGCTACGACCGGCGAGGCGGGGAGCTGTTTTTT.